This entry lists 23 T cell receptor beta chains sequenced from one sample in a study of vaccination effects on CD4 cells after COVID-19. These receptors lack a known antigen. Here immunoSEQ multiplex PCR was the method, and the copy in TCRdb shows in-frame clones only, minus some. The sample contains some 40,000 clones, around 66% of which appear only once. Following 10 days of culture, CD4+ T cells were isolated. Vaccine administered to participants consisted of two doses of either BNT162b2 or mRNA-1273. The material sequenced was CD4+ T cells from PBMCs cultured without peptide, taken after COVID-19 vaccination. The receptors stem from a human donor who received a COVID-19 vaccine.

The chain couples TRBV19 to TRBJ1-5, with a possible D match to TRBD1 (6 bases). The CDR3 totals 18 residues. Trimming removed 5 bases from V and 1 base from J, with 21 bases in between. CDR1 is LNHDA and CDR2 is SQIVND in the germline V gene (reference sequence). In nucleotides, the CDR3 is TGTGCCAGTAGTGTACCTAGGGGGGGCTCACTCAGCAATCAGCCCCAGCATTTT. This translates into CASSVPRGGSLSNQPQHF.

The chain has TRBV19 and TRBJ2-7; 7 positions agree with TRBD2. CDR1 and CDR2 from the germline V gene are LNHDA and SQIVND (reference sequence). V trimming: 7 bases; J trimming: 1 base; junction bases outside the gene matches: 7. The CDR3 has 14 residues. The CDR3 is CASTSSGKSYEQYF. In DNA, the CDR3 is TGTGCCAGTACATCTAGCGGAAAATCCTACGAGCAGTACTTC.

In its sample, this clone was seen once. The V call is TRBV3-1 (or the pseudogene TRBV3-2), the J call TRBJ1-1; D is undetermined. This CDR3 has 13 amino acids. V shed 1 base and J shed 10 bases, with 13 bases lying between them. Germline-derived CDR1 and CDR2 are LGHDT and YNNKEL (reference sequence). In DNA form, the CDR3 reads TGTGCCAGCAGCCAAGGGCTCGGGCAGGCAGCTTTCTTT. Amino acid sequence: CASSQGLGQAAFF.

The genes are TRBV12-5 and TRBJ2-1; D possibly corresponds to TRBD1 (5 bases). V gave up 7 bases and J gave up 3 bases, with 10 bases separating them. CDR1 is LGHNT and CDR2 is FRNRAP in the germline V gene. This CDR3 spans 13 amino acids. This chain's CDR3 is CASAQDSYNEQFF. DNA of the CDR3: TGTGCTAGTGCCCAAGACAGCTACAATGAGCAGTTCTTC.

The J gene is TRBJ2-3, the V gene TRBV11-3; D call uncertain. This CDR3 spans 14 amino acids. Germline values: CDR1 SGHNT, CDR2 YENEEA. The V end lost 5 bases, the J end lost 0 bases, and 9 bases lay between the germline ends. CDR3 region: CASSRARSTDTQYF. CDR3 DNA: TGTGCCAGCAGCCGCGCCCGGAGCACAGATACGCAGTATTTT. Together with reference TRBV11-3 and TRBJ2-3, the CDR3 gives the full variable domain: EAGVVQSPRYKIIEKKQPVAFWCNPISGHNTLYWYLQNLGQGPELLIRYENEEAVDDSQLPKDRFSAERLKGVDSTLKIQPAELGDSAVYLCASSRARSTDTQYFGPGTRLTVL.

The J gene is TRBJ1-1, the V gene TRBV10-1; weak D call: TRBD1 (5 bases). The CDR3 runs to 16 residues. Germline CDR1 reads WNHNN; CDR2 reads SYGVQD (reference sequence). V lost 0 bases and J lost 8, with 19 bases in between. For the CDR3, the DNA is TGCGCCAGCAGTGAGTCGCACTTAGGGACGACCAAGGAAGCTTTCTTT. Protein sequence: CASSESHLGTTKEAFF.

CDR3 bases: TGTGCCAGCAGTTTGTCGAAGGCCACTACGGGTGAGCAGTTCTTC. Translated, it gives CASSLSKATTGEQFF. The V and J genes are TRBV27 and TRBJ2-1; D gene uncertain. Trimming shortened V by 3 bases and J by 9 bases, and 18 bases separated the two germline ends. The length of the CDR3 is 15 residues. Germline values: CDR1 MNHEY, CDR2 SMNVEV (reference sequence).

The rearrangement links TRBV10-3 to TRBJ1-6; maybe TRBD1 (6 bases). CDR3 length: 14 residues. Germline assignment: CDR1 ENHRY and CDR2 SYGVKD. Trimming removed 7 bases at V and 7 bases at J, with 14 bases between. CDR3 region: CAINTGGTNSPLHF. The CDR3 region has the DNA TGTGCCATCAACACGGGGGGCACAAATTCACCCCTCCACTTT.

The V and J genes are TRBV11-2 and TRBJ2-3, with 10 bases matching TRBD2. CDR3 size: 16 residues. With V trimmed by 4 bases and J by 2 bases, 6 bases remained unmatched. From germline, CDR1 is SGHAT and CDR2 FQNNGV. Here the CDR3 reads CASSSLAGGITDTQYF. CDR3 bases: TGTGCCAGCAGCTCGTTAGCGGGGGGAATCACAGATACGCAGTATTTT.

In regard to this clone: Its ends do not fully match the called genes, so a read error is possible. CDR3 DNA: TGTGCCAGCAGTGAATCGGGACCACGGAGCAGAGATACGCAGTATTTT. The encoded protein is CASSESGPRSRDTQYF. The V gene is TRBV25-1, the J gene TRBJ2-3, with D perhaps matching TRBD1 or TRBD2 (5 bases each). The CDR3 sequence is 16 residues long. Germline V lookup: CDR1 MGHDK, CDR2 SYGVNS.

This clone was seen only a few times. The chain uses TRBV19 and TRBJ2-7; TRBD1 matches 7 bases. Germline lookup yields CDR1 LNHDA and CDR2 SQIVND (reference sequence). With 5 bases clipped from V and 3 bases from J, the junction kept 4 bases outside the gene matches. The CDR3 has 13 residues. In DNA form, the CDR3 reads TGTGCCAGTAGTGTAACAGGGGTCTACGAGCAGTACTTC. Its protein is CASSVTGVYEQYF.

This clone was counted a few times. The chain carries TRBV4-1 and TRBJ2-3, with 9 bases lining up with TRBD2. V shed 0 bases, J shed 0 bases, and the junction held 7 bases outside the gene matches. This CDR3 is 18 amino acids long. Germline V gene sequence: CDR1 MGHRA, CDR2 YSYEKL. The CDR3 is CASSQEVLLAGSTDTQYF. The CDR3 DNA is TGCGCCAGCAGCCAAGAAGTCCTACTAGCGGGCAGCACAGATACGCAGTATTTT.

The J gene is TRBJ2-7, the V gene TRBV7-6, with 8 bases matching TRBD2. This CDR3 contains 15 residues. The trim removed 2 bases at V and 3 bases at J, leaving 6 bases unmatched. CDR1 and CDR2 (germline): SGHVS, FNYEAQ. The CDR3 region is CASSLRFGGDYEQYF. CDR3 DNA sequence: TGTGCCAGCAGCTTAAGGTTCGGGGGGGACTACGAGCAGTACTTC.

As for this clone: An end of the junction differs from the germline gene, which may be a read error. CDR3 protein: CASSQGGGYLYEQYF. CDR3 bases: TGTGCCAGCAGTCAAGGGGGCGGCTACCTCTACGAGCAGTACTTC. V gene TRBV14 combines with J gene TRBJ2-7; 7 bases line up with TRBD1. CDR1 and CDR2 from the germline V gene are SGHDN and FVKESK. The CDR3 has 15 amino acids.

The chain carries TRBV27 and TRBJ2-7, with 9 bases that match TRBD2. CDR1 is MNHEY and CDR2 is SMNVEV in the germline V gene (reference sequence). V lost 5 bases, J lost 2 bases, and 7 bases stayed unmatched. There are 15 residues in the CDR3. Written as DNA, the CDR3 is TGTGCCAGCAGTGCCCCTAGCGGGGCTACCTACGAGCAGTACTTC. It translates to CASSAPSGATYEQYF.

The V call is TRBV10-1, the J call TRBJ1-1, with D perhaps TRBD1 (6 bases). The germline V and J ends were trimmed by 3 bases and 10 bases, with 12 bases remaining between them. Germline loops: CDR1 WNHNN, CDR2 SYGVQD (reference sequence). The CDR3 has 12 amino acids. The CDR3 DNA is TGCGCCAGCAGTGATGGGGGCTCGGGAGCTTTCTTT. Translating it yields CASSDGGSGAFF.

Details on this clone: At one end, the junction sequence differs from germline, possibly due to a read error. V is TRBV6-1 and J is TRBJ2-7; D may be TRBD2 (6 bases). The CDR3 contains 15 residues. Germline values: CDR1 MNHNS, CDR2 SASEGT. This CDR3 is CASREVGGGLYEQYF. The CDR3 bases are TGTGCCAGCAGGGAAGTTGGGGGAGGACTGTACGAGCAGTACTTC.

The chain has TRBV6-2 or TRBV6-3 and TRBJ2-1; TRBD2 agrees at 8 bases. The V gene end was trimmed by 2 bases and the J gene end by 5 bases; junction bases not matched to a gene: 8. Looked up from germline, CDR1 is MNHEY and CDR2 is SVGEGT. The CDR3 sequence is 16 residues long. The DNA for the CDR3 is TGTGCCAGCAGTTACCGCGGACTAGCAGGGAACAATGAGCAGTTCTTC. Its protein is CASSYRGLAGNNEQFF.

The chain couples TRBV5-6 to TRBJ1-4; D ambiguous. Trimming removed 2 bases at V and 6 bases at J, with 11 bases between. The germline gives CDR1 SGHDT, CDR2 YYEEEE. The length of the CDR3 is 14 residues. In nucleotides, the CDR3 is TGTGCCAGCAGCTTAGTCCTTAGGGATGAAAAACTGTTTTTT. Translated: CASSLVLRDEKLFF.

The DNA of the CDR3 is TGTGCCAGCAGGGGTCTTAGGGGTGGCTACACCTTC. Protein: CASRGLRGGYTF. The genes are TRBV5-4 and TRBJ1-2; D might be TRBD1 (5 bases). This CDR3 is 12 amino acids long. V lost 5 bases and J 7 bases, leaving 12 bases between the germline ends. Germline-derived CDR1 and CDR2 are SGHNT and YYREEE (reference sequence).

This clone appeared a few times. At one end the junction does not follow the germline gene, possibly because of a read error. This chain uses TRBV6-2 or TRBV6-3 with TRBJ1-6, with D tentatively TRBD1 (6 bases). The CDR3 totals 15 residues. Germline assignment: CDR1 MNHEY and CDR2 SVGEGT. The DNA of the CDR3 is TGTGCCAGCAGTCACTCGGACAGACTTAATTCACCCCTCCACTTT. The encoded protein is CASSHSDRLNSPLHF.

The chain has TRBV15 and TRBJ2-1; perhaps TRBD1 as D (5 bases). V gave up 1 base and J gave up 4 bases, with 17 bases separating them. The CDR3 extends over 17 amino acids. CDR1 LNHNV and CDR2 YYDKDF come from the germline V gene (reference sequence). The CDR3: CATSRAAGWSEYNEQFF. The CDR3 region has the DNA TGTGCCACCAGCAGAGCGGCAGGGTGGTCGGAATACAATGAGCAGTTCTTC. Drawing the rest from reference TRBV15 and TRBJ2-1, the complete variable domain is DAMVIQNPRYQVTQFGKPVTLSCSQTLNHNVMYWYQQKSSQAPKLLFHYYDKDFNNEADTPDNFQSRRPNTSFCFLDIRSPGLGDTAMYLCATSRAAGWSEYNEQFFGPGTRLTVL.

In DNA form, the CDR3 reads TGCGCCAGCAGCTGGGGGTCCGGGGGCTCCTACAATGAGCAGTTCTTC. This sequence encodes CASSWGSGGSYNEQFF. The genes are TRBV5-1 and TRBJ2-1, with D possibly being TRBD2 (6 bases). Germline V gene lookup returns CDR1 SGHRS and CDR2 YFSETQ. This CDR3 comprises 16 residues. Trimming took 3 bases from V and 0 from J, leaving 13 bases between them.